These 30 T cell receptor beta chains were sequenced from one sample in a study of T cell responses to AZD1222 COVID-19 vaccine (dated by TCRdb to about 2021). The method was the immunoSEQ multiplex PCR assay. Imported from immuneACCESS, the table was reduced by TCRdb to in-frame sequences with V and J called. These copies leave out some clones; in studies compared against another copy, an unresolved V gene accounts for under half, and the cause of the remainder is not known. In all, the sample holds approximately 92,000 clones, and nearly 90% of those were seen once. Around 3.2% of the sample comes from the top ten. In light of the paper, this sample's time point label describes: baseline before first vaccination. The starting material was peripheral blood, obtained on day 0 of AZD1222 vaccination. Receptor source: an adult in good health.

This CDR3 is CASRNRGLGGYTF. The CDR3 DNA sequence: TGTGCCAGCCGGAACAGGGGGCTGGGCGGCTACACCTTC. V gene TRBV27 combines with J gene TRBJ1-2, with 9 bases that match TRBD1. The CDR3 loop spans 13 amino acids. V trimming: 8 bases; J trimming: 8 bases; junction bases outside the gene matches: 9. CDR1 MNHEY and CDR2 SMNVEV come from the germline V gene (reference sequence).

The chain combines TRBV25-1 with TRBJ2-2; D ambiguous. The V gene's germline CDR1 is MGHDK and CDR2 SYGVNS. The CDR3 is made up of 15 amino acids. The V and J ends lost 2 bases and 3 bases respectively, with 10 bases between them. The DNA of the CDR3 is TGTGCCAGCAGTGAAGGGCGGAGTCACACCGGGGAGCTGTTTTTT. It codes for CASSEGRSHTGELFF.

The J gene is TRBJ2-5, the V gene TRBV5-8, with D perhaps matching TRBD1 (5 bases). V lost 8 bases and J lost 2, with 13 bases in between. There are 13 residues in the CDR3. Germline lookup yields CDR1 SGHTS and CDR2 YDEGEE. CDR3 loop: CASTRELQETQYF. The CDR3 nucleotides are TGTGCCAGTACCAGGGAATTACAAGAGACCCAGTACTTC. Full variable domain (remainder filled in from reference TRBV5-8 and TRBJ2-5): EAGVTQSPTHLIKTRGQQATLRCSPISGHTSVYWYQQALGLGLQFLLWYDEGEERNRGNFPPRFSGRQFPNYSSELNVNALELEDSALYLCASTRELQETQYFGPGTRLLVL.

CDR3 sequence (DNA): TGTGCCAGCAGCTCCCTGACTAGCGGGATTGAGCAGTTCTTC. It is translated as CASSSLTSGIEQFF. The chain employs TRBV11-3 and TRBJ2-1; 11 positions match TRBD2. The CDR3 loop spans 14 amino acids. CDR1 is SGHNT and CDR2 is YENEEA in the germline V gene. V lost 4 bases to trimming and J lost 9 bases; unmatched junction nucleotides: 5.

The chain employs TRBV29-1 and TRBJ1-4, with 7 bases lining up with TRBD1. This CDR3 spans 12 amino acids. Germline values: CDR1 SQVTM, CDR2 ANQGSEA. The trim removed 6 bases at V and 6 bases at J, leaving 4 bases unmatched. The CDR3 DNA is TGCAGCGTAAGGGGGCGGGATGAAAAACTGTTTTTT. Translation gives CSVRGRDEKLFF.

CDR3 residues: CASSSWTGDQPQHF. The CDR3 bases are TGTGCCAGCAGTTCATGGACAGGGGATCAGCCCCAGCATTTT. V usage is TRBV27 and J usage is TRBJ1-5; 9 nucleotides agree with TRBD1. The V and J ends lost 4 bases and 5 bases, in that order; junction bases with no gene match: 3. Per the germline V gene, CDR1 is MNHEY and CDR2 is SMNVEV (reference sequence). The CDR3 is 14 residues long.

CDR3 amino acids: CASSRGGHRGDEQFF. DNA of the CDR3: TGTGCCAGTAGCCGGGGAGGTCACCGGGGCGATGAGCAGTTCTTC. The chain uses TRBV19 and TRBJ2-1; D may be TRBD2 (6 bases). The CDR3 runs 15 residues. Germline lookup yields CDR1 LNHDA and CDR2 SQIVND (reference sequence). Trimming took 6 bases from V and 8 from J, leaving 20 bases between them.

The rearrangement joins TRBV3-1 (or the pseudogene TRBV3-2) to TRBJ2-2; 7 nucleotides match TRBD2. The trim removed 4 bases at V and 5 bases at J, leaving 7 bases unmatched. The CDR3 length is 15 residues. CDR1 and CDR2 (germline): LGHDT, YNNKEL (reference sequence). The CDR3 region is CASSRAWGGTGELFF. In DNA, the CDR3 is TGTGCCAGCAGCCGCGCCTGGGGGGGTACCGGGGAGCTGTTTTTT.

In DNA, the CDR3 is TGTGCCAGCTCACCCAACACAAACACCGGGGAGCTGTTTTTT. It encodes CASSPNTNTGELFF. The chain couples TRBV18 to TRBJ2-2, with D uncertain. The germline gives CDR1 KGHSH, CDR2 LQKENI. The CDR3 contains 14 residues. Deletions cut 3 bases from V and 2 bases from J, with 7 bases between.

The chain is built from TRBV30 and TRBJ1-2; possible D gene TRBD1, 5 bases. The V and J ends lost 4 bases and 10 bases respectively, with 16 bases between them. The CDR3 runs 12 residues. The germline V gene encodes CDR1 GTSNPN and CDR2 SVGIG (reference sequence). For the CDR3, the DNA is TGTGCCTGGATCGGGACGGTCCCCTACTACACCTTC. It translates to CAWIGTVPYYTF. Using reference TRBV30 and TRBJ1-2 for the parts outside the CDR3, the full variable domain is SQTIHQWPATLVQPVGSPLSLECTVEGTSNPNLYWYRQAAGRGLQLLFYSVGIGQISSEVPQNLSASRPQDRQFILSSKKLLLSDSGFYLCAWIGTVPYYTFGSGTRLTVV.

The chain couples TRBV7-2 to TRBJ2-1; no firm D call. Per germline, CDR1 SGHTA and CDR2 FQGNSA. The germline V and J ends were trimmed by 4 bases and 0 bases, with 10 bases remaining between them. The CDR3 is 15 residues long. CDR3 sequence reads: CASSSRWSSYNEQFF. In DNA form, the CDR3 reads TGTGCCAGCAGCTCACGGTGGAGCTCCTACAATGAGCAGTTCTTC.

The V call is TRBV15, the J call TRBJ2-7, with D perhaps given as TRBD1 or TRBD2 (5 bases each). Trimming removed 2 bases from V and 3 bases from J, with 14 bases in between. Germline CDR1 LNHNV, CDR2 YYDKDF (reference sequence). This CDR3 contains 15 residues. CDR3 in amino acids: CATSRLSGTHYEQYF. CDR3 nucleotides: TGTGCCACCAGCAGACTCTCCGGGACCCACTACGAGCAGTACTTC. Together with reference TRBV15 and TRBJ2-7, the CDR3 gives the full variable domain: DAMVIQNPRYQVTQFGKPVTLSCSQTLNHNVMYWYQQKSSQAPKLLFHYYDKDFNNEADTPDNFQSRRPNTSFCFLDIRSPGLGDTAMYLCATSRLSGTHYEQYFGPGTRLTVT.

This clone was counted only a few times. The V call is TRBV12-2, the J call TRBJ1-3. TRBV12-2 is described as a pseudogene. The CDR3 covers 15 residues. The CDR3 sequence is CASRLVAVEGDTIYF. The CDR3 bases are TGTGCAAGTCGCTTAGTGGCGGTGGAGGGGGACACCATATATTTT.

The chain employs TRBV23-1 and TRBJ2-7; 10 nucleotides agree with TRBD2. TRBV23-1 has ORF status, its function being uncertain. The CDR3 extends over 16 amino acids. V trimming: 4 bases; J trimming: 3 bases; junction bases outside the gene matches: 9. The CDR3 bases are TGCGCCAGCAGTCCCCACAGGACTAGCGGTAACTACGAGCAGTACGTC. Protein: CASSPHRTSGNYEQYV.

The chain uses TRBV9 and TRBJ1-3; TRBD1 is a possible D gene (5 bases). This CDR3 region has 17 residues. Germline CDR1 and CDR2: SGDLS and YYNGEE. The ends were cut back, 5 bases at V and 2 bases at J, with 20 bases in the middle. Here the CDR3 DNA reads TGTGCCAGCAGTGGATTTCGGCAGGGCAGAACTGGAAACACCATATATTTT. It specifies CASSGFRQGRTGNTIYF.

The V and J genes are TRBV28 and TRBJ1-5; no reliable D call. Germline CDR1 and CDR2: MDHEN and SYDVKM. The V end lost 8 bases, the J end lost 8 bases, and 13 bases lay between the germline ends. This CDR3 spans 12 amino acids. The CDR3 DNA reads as TGTGCCAGCTCCCACGGAGAAAAGCCCCAGCATTTT. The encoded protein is CASSHGEKPQHF.

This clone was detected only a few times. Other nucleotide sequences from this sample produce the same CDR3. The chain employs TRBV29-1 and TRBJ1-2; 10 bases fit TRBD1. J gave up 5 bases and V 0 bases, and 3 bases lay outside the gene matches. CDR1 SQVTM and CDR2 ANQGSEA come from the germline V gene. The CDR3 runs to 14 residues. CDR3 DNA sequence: TGCAGCGTTGAAGACCCGGACAGGGGGTATGGCTACACCTTC. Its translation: CSVEDPDRGYGYTF.

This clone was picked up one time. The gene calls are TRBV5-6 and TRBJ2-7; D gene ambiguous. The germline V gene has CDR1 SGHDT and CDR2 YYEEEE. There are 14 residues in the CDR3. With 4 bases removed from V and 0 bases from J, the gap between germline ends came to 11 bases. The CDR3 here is CASSRGVGSYEQYF. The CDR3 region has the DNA TGTGCCAGCAGCCGTGGGGTCGGCTCCTACGAGCAGTACTTC.

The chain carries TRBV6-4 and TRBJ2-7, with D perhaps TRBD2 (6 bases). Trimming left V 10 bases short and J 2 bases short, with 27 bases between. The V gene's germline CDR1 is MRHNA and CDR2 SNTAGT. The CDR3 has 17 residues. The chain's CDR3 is CAKLPGLAMTTPYEQYV. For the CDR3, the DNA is TGTGCCAAATTGCCCGGGCTAGCGATGACTACCCCCTACGAGCAGTACGTC.

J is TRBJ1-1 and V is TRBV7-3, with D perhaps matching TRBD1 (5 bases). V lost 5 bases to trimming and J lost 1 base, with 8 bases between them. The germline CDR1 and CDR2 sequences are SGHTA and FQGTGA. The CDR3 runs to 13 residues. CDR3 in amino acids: CASSERGNTEAFF. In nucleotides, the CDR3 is TGTGCCAGCAGCGAGAGGGGGAACACTGAAGCTTTCTTT.

The CDR3 loop reads CASSHSVNTEAFF. CDR3 nucleotide sequence: TGCGCCAGCAGCCACTCTGTGAACACTGAAGCTTTCTTT. This chain joins TRBV4-3 and TRBJ1-1; D unresolved. Trimming cost V 3 bases and J 0 bases, with 5 bases left between them. Germline CDR1 reads LGHNA; CDR2 reads YSLEER. The CDR3 extends over 13 amino acids.

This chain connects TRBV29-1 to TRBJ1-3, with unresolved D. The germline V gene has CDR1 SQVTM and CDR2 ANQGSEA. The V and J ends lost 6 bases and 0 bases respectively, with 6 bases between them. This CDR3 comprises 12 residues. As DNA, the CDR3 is TGCAGCGTCAAGGTCTCTGGAAACACCATATATTTT. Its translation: CSVKVSGNTIYF.

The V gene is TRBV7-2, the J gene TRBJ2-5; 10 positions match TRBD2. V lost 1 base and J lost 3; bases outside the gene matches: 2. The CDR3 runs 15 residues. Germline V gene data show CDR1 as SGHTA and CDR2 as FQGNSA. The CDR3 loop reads CASSLGGTSEETQYF. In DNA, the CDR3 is TGTGCCAGCAGCTTAGGCGGGACTAGCGAAGAGACCCAGTACTTC.

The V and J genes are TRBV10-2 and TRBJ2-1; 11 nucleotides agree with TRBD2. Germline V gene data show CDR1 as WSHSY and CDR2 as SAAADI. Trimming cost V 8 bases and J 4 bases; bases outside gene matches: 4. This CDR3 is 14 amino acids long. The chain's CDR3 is CASGGLAVYNEQFF. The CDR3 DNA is TGCGCCAGCGGGGGACTAGCGGTTTACAATGAGCAGTTCTTC.

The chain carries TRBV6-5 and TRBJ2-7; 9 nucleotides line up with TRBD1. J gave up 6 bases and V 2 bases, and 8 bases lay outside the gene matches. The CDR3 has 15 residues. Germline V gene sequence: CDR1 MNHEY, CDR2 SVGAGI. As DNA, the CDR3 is TGTGCCAGCAGTTACACATCGGGACAGGGATCCGAGCAGTACTTC. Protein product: CASSYTSGQGSEQYF.

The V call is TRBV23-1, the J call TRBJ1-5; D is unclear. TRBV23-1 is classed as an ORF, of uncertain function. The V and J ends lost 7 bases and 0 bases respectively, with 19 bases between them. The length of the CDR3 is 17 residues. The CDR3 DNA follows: TGCGCCAGCACCCCAAAACCCGGAACAGTTAGCAATCAGCCCCAGCATTTT. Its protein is CASTPKPGTVSNQPQHF.

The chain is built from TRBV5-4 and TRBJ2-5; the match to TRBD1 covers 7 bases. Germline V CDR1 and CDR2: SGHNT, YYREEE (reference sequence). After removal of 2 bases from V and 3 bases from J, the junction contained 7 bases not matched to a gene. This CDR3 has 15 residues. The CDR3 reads CASSFGGQREETQYF. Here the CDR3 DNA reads TGTGCCAGCAGCTTTGGGGGACAGAGAGAAGAGACCCAGTACTTC. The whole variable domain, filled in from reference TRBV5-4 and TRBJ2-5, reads ETGVTQSPTHLIKTRGQQVTLRCSSQSGHNTVSWYQQALGQGPQFIFQYYREEENGRGNFPPRFSGLQFPNYSSELNVNALELDDSALYLCASSFGGQREETQYFGPGTRLLVL.

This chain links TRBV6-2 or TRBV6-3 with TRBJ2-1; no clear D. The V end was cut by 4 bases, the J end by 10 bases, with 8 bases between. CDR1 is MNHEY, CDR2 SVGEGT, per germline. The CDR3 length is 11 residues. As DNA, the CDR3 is TGTGCCAGCAGTTTTGGAAGGGAGCAGTTCTTC. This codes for CASSFGREQFF.

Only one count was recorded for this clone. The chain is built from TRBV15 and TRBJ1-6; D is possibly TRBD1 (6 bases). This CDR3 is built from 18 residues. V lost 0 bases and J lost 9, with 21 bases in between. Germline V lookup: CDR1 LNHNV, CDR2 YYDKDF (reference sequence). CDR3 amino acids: CATSRDLTQGTKRSPLHF. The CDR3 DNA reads TGTGCCACCAGCAGAGATCTAACCCAGGGGACAAAGCGTTCACCCCTCCACTTT.

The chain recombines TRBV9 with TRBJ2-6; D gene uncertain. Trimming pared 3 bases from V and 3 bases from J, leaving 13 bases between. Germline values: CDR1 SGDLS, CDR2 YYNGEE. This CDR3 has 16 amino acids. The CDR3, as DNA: TGTGCCAGCAGCGCCGCCAGGTGGCTTGGGGCCAACGTCCTGACTTTC. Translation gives CASSAARWLGANVLTF.